This paragraph reports one T cell receptor (beta chain). Its antigen remains unknown. Trimming shortened V by 4 bases and J by 0 bases, and 9 bases separated the two germline ends. The CDR3 covers 13 residues. Germline V lookup: CDR1 GTSNPN, CDR2 SVGIG (reference sequence). Each patient with chemo-refractory metastatic non-small-cell lung cancer was treated with focal radiation plus CTLA-4 blockade using ipilimumab. This table comes from immunoSEQ multiplex PCR, and its TCRdb copy is limited to in-frame clones, with some not included. The sample includes about 98,000 clones, roughly 80% of them seen just once. This entry comes from a study of radiotherapy plus CTLA-4 blockade in lung cancer. Study-wide context: Roughly a sixth of enrolled patients responded objectively, and more than 25% had disease control. Regarding the study as a whole: Alongside interferon-beta, early blood T cell clone dynamics were reportedly the best predictor of response. Tumor-derived TCR clones expanded in blood after radiotherapy plus ipilimumab.

The input for sequencing was peripheral blood, taken from a patient treated with radiotherapy plus ipilimumab. The chain uses TRBV30 and TRBJ1-1; D gene unclear. The TCR was taken from a human donor with non-small cell lung cancer who had a partial response to radiotherapy plus ipilimumab. In DNA form, the CDR3 reads TGTGCCTGGACCCAGGACTTGAACACTGAAGCTTTCTTT. It encodes CAWTQDLNTEAFF.